Below, one T cell receptor (beta chain) is given with its context. No antigen is known for it. A much larger clone lies one base from this, so it may be a read error. These data originate in a study of Graves' ophthalmopathy and Graves' hyperthyroidism. About the research overall: Hyperthyroidism qualified as stable when ophthalmopathy did not develop within 18 months of follow-up. Study results and limitations: Most thyroid clonotypes with frequency above 0.001 were detected in blood too. Ophthalmopathy cases were distinguished from stable hyperthyroidism by a 13-signature model, reaching 87.88% sensitivity and around 83% specificity.

Certain patients, namely those with other autoimmune diseases, uncontrolled infections, pregnancy or lactation, were excluded. Trimming cost V 6 bases and J 0 bases, with 11 bases left between them. The germline V gene has CDR1 LNHNV and CDR2 YYDKDF (reference sequence). The CDR3 extends over 14 amino acids. RNA served as the template for amplifying TCR beta CDR3 regions. RT-PCR in the first round used HTBI primers; a second-round multiplex PCR followed. TCRdb called the multiplex PCR reads again in MiXCR, with one record for every CDR3 protein. The sample yields about 600,000 distinct CDR3 sequences, 39% seen once.

The sequenced sample was peripheral blood or thyroid tissue (not recorded which). This TCR was sampled from an adult man with Graves' hyperthyroidism. The rearrangement uses TRBV15 and TRBJ2-5; D is unresolved. The CDR3 coding sequence is TGTGCCACCAGAAGACGACCGGACCAAGAGACCCAGTACTTC. Residues: CATRRRPDQETQYF.